This TCR beta chain was sequenced in a study of early T cells in non-severe SARS-CoV-2 infection. Study-level findings and limits: There was a bias toward anti-spike CD8 responses in VDJdb matching, which missed private and CD4 specificities.

This clonotype has at least ten counts. Its antigen remains unidentified. As part of library construction, unique molecular identifiers were attached to individual cDNA molecules. TCRdb redid the calling of the 5' RACE reads with MiXCR, one entry per CDR3 protein. The sample carries about 64,000 distinct CDR3 sequences, about 4.9% recorded once. Sequenced: whole blood. This sequence was found in an adult who was a healthcare worker with PCR-confirmed SARS-CoV-2 infection or an uninfected control (not recorded which).

This chain's CDR3 is CAISESGGQGNEQFF. As DNA, the CDR3 is TGTGCCATCAGTGAGTCGGGAGGGCAGGGGAATGAGCAGTTCTTC. The genes are TRBV10-3 and TRBJ2-1; D possibly corresponds to TRBD2 (7 bases). Looked up from germline, CDR1 is ENHRY and CDR2 is SYGVKD. The CDR3 covers 15 residues. Trimming removed 0 bases from V and 7 bases from J, with 13 bases in between.